This T cell receptor (beta chain) came from a study of T cell repertoires in cytomegalovirus infection (dated by TCRdb to between 2018 and 2021). For the study in its entirety: Alongside well-studied HLA-B-restricted epitopes, the peptide stimulations were aimed at recently identified HLA-C-restricted CMV epitopes, whose presentation resists viral immunomodulation. Donor HLA type was relevant to the analysis, because carriage of CMV infection together with the matching HLA type was indicated by public TCR beta signatures.

About this clonotype itself: The target of this receptor is not known. Qualities for individual bases were not recorded, and no much larger clone is one base off.

Instrument on record: Illumina HiSeq 1500. TCRdb ran its own pipeline on the public reads, namely fastp trimming at Q25 and MiXCR clone calling, and kept in-frame beta chains. All rows with the same CDR3 protein become a single entry with the most common DNA and genes. This sample has hundreds of thousands of distinct CDR3 sequences in its table, and roughly a third of those were observed once. The ten largest clones represent around a sixth of the sample. Broader findings and caveats from the paper: Cumulative frequency of public TCR beta family members discriminated carriers of CMV infection plus the relevant HLA type in this cohort and an independent roughly 320-donor cohort. The ex vivo response was dominated by HLA-C-restricted CMV-specific TCR beta clonotypes, which also provided the single most frequent clonotype in two of eight donors.

Clipping removes 2 bases from V and 4 bases from J, with 0 as the unmatched junction base count. The germline V gene encodes CDR1 DFQATT and CDR2 SNEGSKA (reference sequence). From the cysteine up to the phenylalanine, the CDR3 has a length of 12 residues. Only CDR3 DNA remains: 36 bases, in frame from the first base. The meaning of the sample's treatment or condition label: in vitro stimulation with specific CMV peptide epitopes to enrich CMV-specific T cells. The clonotype was recovered from a human donor in good health (CMV status not recorded). Some clones in this sample may be carry-over from other donors' samples. The sample was cultured PBMCs, taken from culture after CMV antigen stimulation. The sequence joins TRBV20-1 to TRBJ2-5, with 8 bases matching TRBD1. CDR3 sequence: CSARQGAETQYF. The DNA is as follows: TGCAGTGCTAGACAGGGGGCAGAGACCCAGTACTTC.